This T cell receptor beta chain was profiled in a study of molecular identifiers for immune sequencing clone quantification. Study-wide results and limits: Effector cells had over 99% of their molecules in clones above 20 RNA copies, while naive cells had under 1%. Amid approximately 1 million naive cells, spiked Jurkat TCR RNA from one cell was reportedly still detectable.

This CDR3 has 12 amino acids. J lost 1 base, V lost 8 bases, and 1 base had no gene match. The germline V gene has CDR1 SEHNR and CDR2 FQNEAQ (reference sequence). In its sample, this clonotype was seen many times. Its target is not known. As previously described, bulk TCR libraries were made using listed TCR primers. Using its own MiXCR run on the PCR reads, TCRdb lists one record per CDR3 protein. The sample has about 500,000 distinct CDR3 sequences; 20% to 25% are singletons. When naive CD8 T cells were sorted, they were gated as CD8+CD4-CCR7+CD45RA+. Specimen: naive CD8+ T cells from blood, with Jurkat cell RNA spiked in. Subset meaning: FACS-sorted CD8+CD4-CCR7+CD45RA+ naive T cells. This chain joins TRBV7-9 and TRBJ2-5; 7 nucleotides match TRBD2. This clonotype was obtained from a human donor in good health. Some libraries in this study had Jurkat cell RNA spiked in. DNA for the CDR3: TGTGCCAGCCGCGGGAGCCAAGAGACCCAGTACTTC. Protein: CASRGSQETQYF.